This record covers a single TCR beta chain. Its antigen remains unidentified. The data originate from a study of a mutant IDH1 vaccine in newly diagnosed glioma. At the level of the study: Of treated patients, approximately 62% were men and approximately 40% women, averaging roughly 42 years. Radiotherapy, temozolomide, or both had been given previously, and both were given to most. Study-wide findings and caveats: Top peripheral T cell clonotype shifts appeared unrelated to pseudoprogression. Vaccine-induced responses were seen in roughly 93% of patients, spanning several MHC alleles.

V lost 5 bases, J lost 3 bases, and 10 bases lay in between. Germline CDR1 and CDR2: SGHAT and FQNNGV. The CDR3 covers 13 residues. The time point was: baseline, week 1 (first vaccination visit). Indicated treatment: pre-vaccination baseline after standard-of-care therapy. Here immunoSEQ multiplex PCR was the method, and the copy in TCRdb shows in-frame clones only, minus some. The sample includes about 98,000 clones, 80% to 90% of them seen just once. Source: PBMCs, taken from a glioma patient treated with radiotherapy, temozolomide or both. V usage is TRBV11-2 and J usage is TRBJ2-5; D is ambiguous. This TCR was recovered from a woman aged 45 to 65 with glioma. The CDR3 DNA sequence: TGTGCCAGCAGCCCCCGGACGGAAGAGACCCAGTACTTC. It codes for CASSPRTEETQYF. Full variable domain (remainder filled in from reference TRBV11-2 and TRBJ2-5): EAGVAQSPRYKIIEKRQSVAFWCNPISGHATLYWYQQILGQGPKLLIQFQNNGVVDDSQLPKDRFSAERLKGVDSTLKIQPAKLEDSAVYLCASSPRTEETQYFGPGTRLLVL.